This entry is about one TCR beta chain. This entry comes from a study of blood T cell repertoires in COVID-19. Study as a whole: The United States, Italy and Spain provided the acute and convalescent COVID-19 samples. From T cells, B-cell-depleted T cells, or PBMCs came the material, which was cDNA or gDNA.

Original processing methods: Quantification of nucleated cells was approximated via reference gene primer amplification. Clones were read by immunoSEQ multiplex PCR, and TCRdb kept only the in-frame ones, dropping some. The V and J calls and clone size come from that table; D and trimming were worked out from the DNA. The table includes approximately 350,000 clones, 65% to 85% detected once. The V end was cut by 4 bases, the J end by 9 bases, with 16 bases between. The CDR3 spans 14 residues. Germline V gives CDR1 KGHSH, CDR2 LQKENI. The material sequenced was peripheral blood. J is TRBJ1-5 and V is TRBV18; D is possibly TRBD1 (6 bases). The sequence came from a man aged 25 to 40 with active or convalescent COVID-19. The CDR3 DNA reads as TGTGCCAGCTCACAGGGGGGGCCACCCTGGCCCCAGCATTTT. Residues: CASSQGGPPWPQHF. Filled out from reference TRBV18 and TRBJ1-5, the complete variable domain reads NAGVMQNPRHLVRRRGQEARLRCSPMKGHSHVYWYRQLPEEGLKFMVYLQKENIIDESGMPKERFSAEFPKEGPSILRIQQVVRGDSAAYFCASSQGGPPWPQHFGDGTRLSIL.